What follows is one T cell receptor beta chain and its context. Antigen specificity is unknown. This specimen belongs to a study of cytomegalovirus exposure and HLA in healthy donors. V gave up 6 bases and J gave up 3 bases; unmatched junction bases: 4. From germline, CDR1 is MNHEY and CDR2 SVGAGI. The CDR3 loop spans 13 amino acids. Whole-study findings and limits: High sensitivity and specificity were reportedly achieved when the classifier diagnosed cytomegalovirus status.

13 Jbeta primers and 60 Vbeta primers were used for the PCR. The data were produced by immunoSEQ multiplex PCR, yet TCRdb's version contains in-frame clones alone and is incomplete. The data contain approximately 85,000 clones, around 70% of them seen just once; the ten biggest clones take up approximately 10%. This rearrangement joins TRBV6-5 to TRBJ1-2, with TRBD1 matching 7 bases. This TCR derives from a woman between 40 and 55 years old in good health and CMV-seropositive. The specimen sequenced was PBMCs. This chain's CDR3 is CASSPGTDYGYTF. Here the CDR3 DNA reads TGTGCCAGCAGCCCCGGGACAGACTATGGCTACACCTTC.